These 17 T cell receptor beta chains share one sample of origin, sequenced in a study of blood T cell repertoires in COVID-19. The method was immunoSEQ multiplex PCR; TCRdb's version includes in-frame clones alone and lacks a portion of them. This table has 68,000 or so clones, roughly 88% appearing once. Input material: peripheral blood. Every receptor here comes from a woman between 65 and 79 years old with acute or convalescent COVID-19.

J is TRBJ2-3 and V is TRBV24-1, with D perhaps matching TRBD1 (5 bases). The CDR3 is made up of 15 amino acids. CDR1 is KGHDR and CDR2 is SFDVKD in the germline V gene. V was pared by 0 bases and J by 1 base, with 7 bases between. CDR3 region: CATSDLTRGTDTQYF. CDR3 nucleotide sequence: TGTGCCACCAGTGATTTGACCAGGGGCACAGATACGCAGTATTTT.

The chain employs TRBV28 and TRBJ1-1, with a possible D match to TRBD1 (5 bases). This CDR3 is 12 amino acids long. V was shortened by 2 bases and J by 11 bases, with 12 bases between the two germline ends. CDR1 is MDHEN, CDR2 SYDVKM, per germline. The CDR3 DNA reads as TGTGCCAGCAGTTTAAGGGGTCTTGGGGCTTTCTTT. Translated, it gives CASSLRGLGAFF.

The rearrangement joins TRBV19 to TRBJ1-5; no clear D gene. The CDR3 spans 15 residues. The V gene lost 2 bases and the J gene lost 6 bases, with 14 bases spanning the gap. The germline V gene has CDR1 LNHDA and CDR2 SQIVND (reference sequence). CDR3 nucleotides: TGTGCCAGTAGTATATCTACAGACGAAGGTCAGCCCCAGCATTTT. This translates into CASSISTDEGQPQHF.

CDR3 nucleotide sequence: TGTGCCAGCAGCTTGTACACAGGGGGTTTCAATCAGCCCCAGCATTTT. It codes for CASSLYTGGFNQPQHF. The gene calls are TRBV5-5 and TRBJ1-5; 8 nucleotides align to TRBD1. This CDR3 spans 16 amino acids. Germline V gene data show CDR1 as SGHKS and CDR2 as YYEKEE (reference sequence). The junction had 6 bases not matched to a gene; V was cut back by 1 base and J by 3 bases.

The chain links TRBV19 to TRBJ2-1; a possible D gene is TRBD1 (5 bases). V lost 6 bases and J 2 bases, leaving 8 bases between the germline ends. The CDR3 totals 13 residues. The germline V gene encodes CDR1 LNHDA and CDR2 SQIVND (reference sequence). The CDR3 nucleotides read TGTGCCAGTAGGGGGCCCACCTACAATGAGCAGTTCTTC. Translation: CASRGPTYNEQFF.

The rearrangement joins TRBV6-5 to TRBJ2-5; TRBD2 might be the D (6 bases). CDR3 length: 13 amino acids. The germline gives CDR1 MNHEY, CDR2 SVGAGI. The V end lost 6 bases, the J end lost 5 bases, and 13 bases lay between the germline ends. In DNA form, the CDR3 reads TGTGCCAGCAGATCACCTGGGGGGGAGACCCAGTACTTC. Residues: CASRSPGGETQYF.

V usage is TRBV10-3 and J usage is TRBJ1-3; 8 bases fit TRBD1. The germline CDR1 and CDR2 sequences are ENHRY and SYGVKD. The CDR3 extends over 15 amino acids. V shed 8 bases, J shed 0 bases, and the junction held 6 bases outside the gene matches. The CDR3 spells CAIRSTGASGNTIYF. The CDR3, as DNA: TGTGCCATCCGCTCGACAGGGGCCTCTGGAAACACCATATATTTT.

This sequence joins TRBV27 and TRBJ2-7; the match to TRBD2 covers 7 bases. V dropped 3 bases and J dropped 6; count of bases not matched to a gene: 8. The CDR3 extends over 14 amino acids. Germline-derived CDR1 and CDR2 are MNHEY and SMNVEV (reference sequence). CDR3 in amino acids: CASSFIASGGEQYF. The CDR3 DNA sequence: TGTGCCAGCAGTTTTATAGCGTCGGGGGGCGAGCAGTACTTC.

The gene calls are TRBV28 and TRBJ2-1, with 9 bases identical to TRBD2. Germline values: CDR1 MDHEN, CDR2 SYDVKM. The CDR3 spans 14 residues. With V trimmed by 1 base and J by 10 bases, 5 bases remained unmatched. The CDR3 region is CASSLSRAGGEQFF. CDR3 DNA: TGTGCCAGCAGTTTATCTCGCGCGGGGGGGGAGCAGTTCTTC.

V gene TRBV7-9 combines with J gene TRBJ2-1; D is uncertain. The ends were cut back, 5 bases at V and 12 bases at J, with 23 bases in the middle. CDR3 length: 15 residues. CDR1 and CDR2 from the germline V gene are SEHNR and FQNEAQ (reference sequence). The CDR3 spells CASSQGRLGVGWQFF. The CDR3 DNA is TGTGCCAGCAGCCAAGGTCGGCTTGGTGTCGGGTGGCAGTTCTTC. Supplemented by reference TRBV7-9 and TRBJ2-1, the full variable domain reads DTGVSQNPRHKITKRGQNVTFRCDPISEHNRLYWYRQTLGQGPEFLTYFQNEAQLEKSRLLSDRFSAERPKGSFSTLEIQRTEQGDSAMYLCASSQGRLGVGWQFFGPGTRLTVL.

The V and J genes are TRBV4-2 and TRBJ2-1, with 11 nucleotides matching TRBD2. The V gene's germline CDR1 is LGHNA and CDR2 YNFKEQ. The CDR3 spans 15 residues. V was clipped by 7 bases and J by 9 bases; unmatched bases: 11. The DNA of the CDR3 is TGTGCCAGCACCATTGATAGCGGGGGGGCAGGTGAGCAGTTCTTC. This codes for CASTIDSGGAGEQFF.

This clone has only one observation. The rearrangement links TRBV2 to TRBJ1-4, with D possibly matching TRBD1 (6 bases). The V gene lost 4 bases and the J gene lost 8 bases, with 14 bases spanning the gap. Germline CDR1 reads SNHLY; CDR2 reads FYNNEI. This CDR3 has 14 amino acids. CDR3 loop: CASSVGRGREKLFF. CDR3 in DNA: TGTGCCAGCAGTGTGGGCAGGGGTCGCGAAAAACTGTTTTTT.

V and J are TRBV19 and TRBJ2-5; 10 bases fit TRBD1. This CDR3 is 19 amino acids long. V dropped 3 bases and J dropped 0; count of bases not matched to a gene: 13. Germline loops: CDR1 LNHDA, CDR2 SQIVND (reference sequence). CDR3 protein: CASSISGTGEPLHQETQYF. The CDR3 region has the DNA TGTGCCAGTAGTATCTCAGGGACAGGGGAACCCCTCCACCAAGAGACCCAGTACTTC. Complete variable domain (other parts from reference TRBV19 and TRBJ2-5): DGGITQSPKYLFRKEGQNVTLSCEQNLNHDAMYWYRQDPGQGLRLIYYSQIVNDFQKGDIAEGYSVSREKKESFPLTVTSAQKNPTAFYLCASSISGTGEPLHQETQYFGPGTRLLVL.

The chain is built from TRBV2 and TRBJ2-2; no clear D. V lost 6 bases, J lost 1 base, and 6 bases lay in between. Germline values: CDR1 SNHLY, CDR2 FYNNEI. This CDR3 has 13 amino acids. The DNA of the CDR3 is TGTGCCAGCAGACGGTTGAACACCGGGGAGCTGTTTTTT. This encodes CASRRLNTGELFF.

The CDR3 nucleotides read TGTGCCACCAGCAGAGAAGTAGCGTCAGGATACAATGAGCAGTTCTTC. Amino acid sequence: CATSREVASGYNEQFF. The genes are TRBV15 and TRBJ2-1; TRBD2 is a possible D gene (5 bases). Trimming took 0 bases from V and 4 from J, leaving 13 bases between them. Germline-derived CDR1 and CDR2 are LNHNV and YYDKDF (reference sequence). The CDR3 contains 16 residues.

V and J are TRBV28 and TRBJ2-3, with 7 bases aligning to TRBD2. V dropped 4 bases and J dropped 5; count of bases not matched to a gene: 12. The CDR3 has 16 residues. Germline loops: CDR1 MDHEN, CDR2 SYDVKM. CDR3 residues: CASSYPWGGHEDTQYF. CDR3 coding DNA: TGTGCCAGCAGTTACCCCTGGGGAGGGCATGAAGATACGCAGTATTTT.

J is TRBJ1-1 and V is TRBV2; D not certain. Trimming cost V 4 bases and J 9 bases, with 12 bases left between them. The CDR3 spans 12 residues. Looked up from germline, CDR1 is SNHLY and CDR2 is FYNNEI. The CDR3 protein is CASSARTGKAFF. CDR3 sequence (DNA): TGTGCCAGCAGTGCCAGAACGGGGAAAGCTTTCTTT.